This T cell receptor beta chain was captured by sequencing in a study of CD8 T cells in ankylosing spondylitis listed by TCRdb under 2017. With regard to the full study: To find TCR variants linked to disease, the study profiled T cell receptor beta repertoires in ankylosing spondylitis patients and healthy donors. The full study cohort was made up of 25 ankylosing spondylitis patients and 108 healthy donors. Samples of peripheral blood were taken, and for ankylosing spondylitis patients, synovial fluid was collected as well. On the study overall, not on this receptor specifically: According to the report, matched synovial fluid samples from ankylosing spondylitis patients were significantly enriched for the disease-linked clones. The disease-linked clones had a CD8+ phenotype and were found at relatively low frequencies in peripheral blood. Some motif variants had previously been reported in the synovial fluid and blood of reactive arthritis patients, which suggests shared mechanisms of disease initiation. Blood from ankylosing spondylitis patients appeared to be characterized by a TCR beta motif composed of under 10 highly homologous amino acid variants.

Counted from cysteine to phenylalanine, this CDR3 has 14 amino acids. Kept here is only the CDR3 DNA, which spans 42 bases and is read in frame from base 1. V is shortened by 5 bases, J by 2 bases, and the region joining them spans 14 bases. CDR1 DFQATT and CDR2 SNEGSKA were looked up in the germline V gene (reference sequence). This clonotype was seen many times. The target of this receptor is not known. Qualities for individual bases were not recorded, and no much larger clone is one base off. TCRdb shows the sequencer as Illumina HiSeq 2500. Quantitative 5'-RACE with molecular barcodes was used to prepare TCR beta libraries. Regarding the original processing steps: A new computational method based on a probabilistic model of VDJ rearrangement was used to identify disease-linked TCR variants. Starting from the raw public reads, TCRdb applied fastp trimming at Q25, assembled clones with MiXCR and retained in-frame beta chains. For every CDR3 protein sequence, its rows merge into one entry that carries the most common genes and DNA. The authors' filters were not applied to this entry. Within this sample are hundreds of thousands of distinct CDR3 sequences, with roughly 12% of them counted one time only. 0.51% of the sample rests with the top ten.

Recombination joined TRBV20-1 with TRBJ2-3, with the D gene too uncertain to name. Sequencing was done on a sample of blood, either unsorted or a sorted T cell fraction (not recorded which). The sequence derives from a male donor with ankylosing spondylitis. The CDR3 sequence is CSAARQYLTDTQYF. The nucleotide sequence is TGCAGTGCTGCCCGGCAGTACCTCACAGATACGCAGTATTTT.